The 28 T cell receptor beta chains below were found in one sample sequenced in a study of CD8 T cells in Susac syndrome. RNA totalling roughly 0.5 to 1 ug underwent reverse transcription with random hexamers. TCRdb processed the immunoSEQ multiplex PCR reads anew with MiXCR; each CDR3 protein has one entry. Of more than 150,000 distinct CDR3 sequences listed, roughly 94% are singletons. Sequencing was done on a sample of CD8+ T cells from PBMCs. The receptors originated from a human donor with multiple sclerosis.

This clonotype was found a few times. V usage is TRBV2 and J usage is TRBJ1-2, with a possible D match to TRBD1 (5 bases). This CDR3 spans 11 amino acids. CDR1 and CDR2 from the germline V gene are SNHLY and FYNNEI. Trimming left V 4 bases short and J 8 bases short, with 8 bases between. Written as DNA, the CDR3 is TGTGCCAGCAGTGGGGGGGACGGCTACACCTTC. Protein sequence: CASSGGDGYTF.

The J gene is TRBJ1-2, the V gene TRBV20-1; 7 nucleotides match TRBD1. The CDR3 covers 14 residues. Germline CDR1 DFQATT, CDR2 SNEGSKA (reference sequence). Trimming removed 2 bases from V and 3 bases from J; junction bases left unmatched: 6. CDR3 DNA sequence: TGCAGTGCTAGAAATCTCGGACAGGACTATGGCTACACCTTC. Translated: CSARNLGQDYGYTF.

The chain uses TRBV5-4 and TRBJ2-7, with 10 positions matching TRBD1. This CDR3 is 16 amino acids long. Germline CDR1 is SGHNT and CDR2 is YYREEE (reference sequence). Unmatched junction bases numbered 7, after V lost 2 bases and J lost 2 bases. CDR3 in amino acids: CASSFSSGTGAYEQYF. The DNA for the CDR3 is TGTGCCAGCAGCTTTTCGTCCGGGACAGGGGCCTACGAGCAGTACTTC.

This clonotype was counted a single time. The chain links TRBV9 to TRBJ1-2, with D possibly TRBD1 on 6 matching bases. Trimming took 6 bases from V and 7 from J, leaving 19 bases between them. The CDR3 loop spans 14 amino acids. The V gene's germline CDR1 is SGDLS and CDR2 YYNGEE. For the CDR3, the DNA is TGTGCCAGCACCGAGACAGGATCGGGAAGTGGCTACACCTTC. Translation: CASTETGSGSGYTF.

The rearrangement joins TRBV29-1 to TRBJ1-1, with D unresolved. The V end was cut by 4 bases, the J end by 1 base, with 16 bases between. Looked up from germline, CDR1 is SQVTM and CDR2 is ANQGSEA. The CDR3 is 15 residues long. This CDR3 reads CSVARRLEENTEAFF. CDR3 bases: TGCAGCGTTGCCAGGAGACTGGAAGAGAACACTGAAGCTTTCTTT.

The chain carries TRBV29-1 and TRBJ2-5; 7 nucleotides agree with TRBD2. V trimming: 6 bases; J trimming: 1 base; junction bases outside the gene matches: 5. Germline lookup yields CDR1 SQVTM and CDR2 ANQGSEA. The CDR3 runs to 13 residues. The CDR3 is CSVPPSGQETQYF. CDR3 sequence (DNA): TGCAGCGTCCCTCCTAGCGGCCAAGAGACCCAGTACTTC.

CDR3 bases: TGTGCCAGCAGTCCATCGGGACGGACCTATGGCTACACCTTC. The encoded protein is CASSPSGRTYGYTF. The chain carries TRBV27 and TRBJ1-2; D perhaps matches TRBD1 (5 bases). This CDR3 spans 14 amino acids. The germline V and J ends were trimmed by 5 bases and 4 bases, with 14 bases remaining between them. CDR1 and CDR2 from the germline V gene are MNHEY and SMNVEV (reference sequence).

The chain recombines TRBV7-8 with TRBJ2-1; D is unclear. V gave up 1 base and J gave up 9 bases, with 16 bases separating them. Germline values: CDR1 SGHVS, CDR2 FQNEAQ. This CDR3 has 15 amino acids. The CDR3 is CASSLGGRSGVEQFF. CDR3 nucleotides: TGTGCCAGCAGCTTAGGCGGTCGATCGGGCGTTGAGCAGTTCTTC.

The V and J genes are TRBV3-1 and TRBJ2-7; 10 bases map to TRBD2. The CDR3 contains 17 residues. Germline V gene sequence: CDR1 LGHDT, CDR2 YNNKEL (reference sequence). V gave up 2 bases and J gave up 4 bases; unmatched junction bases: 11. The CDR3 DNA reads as TGTGCCAGCAGCCAACATATAGCGGGGGGCTCATTGTACGAGCAGTACTTC. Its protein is CASSQHIAGGSLYEQYF.

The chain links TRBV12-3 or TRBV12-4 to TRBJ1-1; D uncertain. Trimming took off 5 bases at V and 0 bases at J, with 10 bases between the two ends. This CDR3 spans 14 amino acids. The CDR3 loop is CASSLANLNTEAFF. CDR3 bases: TGTGCCAGCAGTCTGGCCAACCTGAACACTGAAGCTTTCTTT.

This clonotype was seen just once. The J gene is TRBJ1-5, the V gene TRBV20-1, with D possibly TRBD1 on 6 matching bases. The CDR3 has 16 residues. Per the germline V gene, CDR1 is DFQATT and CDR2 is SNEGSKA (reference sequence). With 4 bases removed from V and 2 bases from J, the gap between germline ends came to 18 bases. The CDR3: CSATGTLTNGNQPQHF. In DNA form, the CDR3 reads TGCAGTGCTACCGGGACACTCACTAATGGCAATCAGCCCCAGCATTTT.

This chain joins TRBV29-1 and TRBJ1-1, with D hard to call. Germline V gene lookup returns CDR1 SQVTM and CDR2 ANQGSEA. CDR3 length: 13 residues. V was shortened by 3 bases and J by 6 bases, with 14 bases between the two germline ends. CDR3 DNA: TGCAGCGTTGAGAAGGACGCCGTGTCTGAAGCTTTCTTT. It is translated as CSVEKDAVSEAFF.

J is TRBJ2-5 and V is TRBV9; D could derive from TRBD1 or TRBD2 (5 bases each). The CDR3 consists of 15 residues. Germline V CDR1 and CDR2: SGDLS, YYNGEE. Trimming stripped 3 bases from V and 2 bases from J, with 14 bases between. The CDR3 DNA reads TGTGCCAGCAGCGCGACCGGGACGCAACAAGAGACCCAGTACTTC. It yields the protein CASSATGTQQETQYF.

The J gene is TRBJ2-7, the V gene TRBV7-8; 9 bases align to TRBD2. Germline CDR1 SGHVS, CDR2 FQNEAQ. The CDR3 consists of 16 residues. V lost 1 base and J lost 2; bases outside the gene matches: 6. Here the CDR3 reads CASSLGGLALPYEQYF. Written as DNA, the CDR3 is TGTGCCAGCAGCTTAGGGGGACTAGCTCTTCCCTACGAGCAGTACTTC.

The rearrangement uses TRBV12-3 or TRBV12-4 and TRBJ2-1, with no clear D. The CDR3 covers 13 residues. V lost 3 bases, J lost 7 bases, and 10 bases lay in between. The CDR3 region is CASSFTERNEQFF. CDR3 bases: TGTGCCAGCAGTTTTACAGAAAGGAATGAGCAGTTCTTC.

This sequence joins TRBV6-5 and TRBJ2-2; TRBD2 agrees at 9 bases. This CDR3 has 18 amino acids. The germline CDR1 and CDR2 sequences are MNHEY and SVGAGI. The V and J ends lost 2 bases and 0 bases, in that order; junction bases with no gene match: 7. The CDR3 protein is CASSYGPSGDPNTGELFF. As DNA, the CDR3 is TGTGCCAGCAGTTACGGGCCTAGCGGGGACCCGAACACCGGGGAGCTGTTTTTT.

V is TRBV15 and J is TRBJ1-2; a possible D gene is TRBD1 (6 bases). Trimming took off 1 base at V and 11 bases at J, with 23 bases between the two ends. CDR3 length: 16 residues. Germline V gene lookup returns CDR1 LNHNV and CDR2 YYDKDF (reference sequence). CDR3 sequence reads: CATSRVRQEPSLRYTF. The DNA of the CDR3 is TGTGCCACCAGCAGAGTAAGACAGGAACCTTCTTTGCGGTACACCTTC.

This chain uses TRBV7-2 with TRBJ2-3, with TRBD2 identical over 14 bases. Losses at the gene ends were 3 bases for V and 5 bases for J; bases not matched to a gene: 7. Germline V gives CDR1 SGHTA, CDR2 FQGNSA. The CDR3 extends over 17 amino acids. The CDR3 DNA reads TGTGCCAGCAGCTTGAAAAGACTAGCGGGGGGGCAAGATACGCAGTATTTT. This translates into CASSLKRLAGGQDTQYF.

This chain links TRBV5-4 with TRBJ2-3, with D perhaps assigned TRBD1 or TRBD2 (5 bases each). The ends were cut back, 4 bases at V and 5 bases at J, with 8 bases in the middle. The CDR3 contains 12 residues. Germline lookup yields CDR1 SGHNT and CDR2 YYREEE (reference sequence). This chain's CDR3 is CASSGGVDTQYF. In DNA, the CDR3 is TGTGCCAGCAGCGGGGGTGTAGATACGCAGTATTTT.

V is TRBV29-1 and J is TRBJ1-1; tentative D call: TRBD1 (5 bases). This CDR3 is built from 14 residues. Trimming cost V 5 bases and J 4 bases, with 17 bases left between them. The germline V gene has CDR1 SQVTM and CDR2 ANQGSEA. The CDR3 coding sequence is TGCAGCGTTTCAAGGAACGGAAGGGGCACTGAAGCTTTCTTT. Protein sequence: CSVSRNGRGTEAFF. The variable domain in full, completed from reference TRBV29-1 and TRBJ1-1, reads SAVISQKPSRDICQRGTSLTIQCQVDSQVTMMFWYRQQPGQSLTLIATANQGSEATYESGFVIDKFPISRPNLTFSTLTVSNMSPEDSSIYLCSVSRNGRGTEAFFGQGTRLTVV.

In nucleotides, the CDR3 is TGTGCCAGCAGCGCCGTGGGGCACAATCAGCCCCAGCATTTT. As protein: CASSAVGHNQPQHF. The chain combines TRBV5-6 with TRBJ1-5, with D perhaps TRBD1 (5 bases). V was clipped by 4 bases and J by 3 bases, with 11 bases between them. The germline gives CDR1 SGHDT, CDR2 YYEEEE. There are 14 residues in the CDR3.

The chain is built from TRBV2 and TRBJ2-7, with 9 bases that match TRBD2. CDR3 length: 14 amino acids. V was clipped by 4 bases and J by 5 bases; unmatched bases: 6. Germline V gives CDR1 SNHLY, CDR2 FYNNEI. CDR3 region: CASSGSSGGNEQYF. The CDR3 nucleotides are TGTGCCAGCAGTGGAAGTAGCGGGGGCAACGAGCAGTACTTC.

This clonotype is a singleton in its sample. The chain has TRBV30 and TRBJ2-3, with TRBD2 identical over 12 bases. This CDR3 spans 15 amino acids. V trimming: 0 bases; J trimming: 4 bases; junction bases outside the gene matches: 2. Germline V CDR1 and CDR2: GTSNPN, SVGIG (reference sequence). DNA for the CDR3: TGTGCCTGGAGTGTAACTAGCGGGGGGTCAGATACGCAGTATTTT. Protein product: CAWSVTSGGSDTQYF.

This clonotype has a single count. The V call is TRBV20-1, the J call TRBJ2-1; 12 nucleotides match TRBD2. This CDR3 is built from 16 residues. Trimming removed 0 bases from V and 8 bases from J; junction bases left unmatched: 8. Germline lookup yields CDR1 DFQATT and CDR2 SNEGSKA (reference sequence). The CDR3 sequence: CSARDPSGGALYEQFF. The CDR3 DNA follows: TGCAGTGCTAGAGATCCTAGCGGGGGGGCCTTATATGAGCAGTTCTTC.

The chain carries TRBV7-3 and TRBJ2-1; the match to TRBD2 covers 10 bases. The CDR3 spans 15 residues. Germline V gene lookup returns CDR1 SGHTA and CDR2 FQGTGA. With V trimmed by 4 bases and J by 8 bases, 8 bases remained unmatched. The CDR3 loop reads CASSSSGGAVDEQFF. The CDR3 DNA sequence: TGTGCCAGCAGCTCAAGCGGGGGGGCCGTGGATGAGCAGTTCTTC.

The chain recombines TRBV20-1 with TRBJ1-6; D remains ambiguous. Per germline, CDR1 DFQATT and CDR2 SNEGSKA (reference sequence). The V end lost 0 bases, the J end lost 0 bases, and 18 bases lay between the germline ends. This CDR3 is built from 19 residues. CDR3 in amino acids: CSARDRVGSLSSYNSPLHF. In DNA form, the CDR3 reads TGCAGTGCTAGAGATCGTGTAGGATCCTTGAGCTCCTATAATTCACCCCTCCACTTT.

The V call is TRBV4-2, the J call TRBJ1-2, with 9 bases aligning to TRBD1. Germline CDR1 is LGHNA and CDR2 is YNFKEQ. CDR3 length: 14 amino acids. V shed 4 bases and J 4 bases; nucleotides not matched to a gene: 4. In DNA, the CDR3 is TGTGCCAGCAGCCGAGGGACAGGGCCCTATGGCTACACCTTC. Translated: CASSRGTGPYGYTF.

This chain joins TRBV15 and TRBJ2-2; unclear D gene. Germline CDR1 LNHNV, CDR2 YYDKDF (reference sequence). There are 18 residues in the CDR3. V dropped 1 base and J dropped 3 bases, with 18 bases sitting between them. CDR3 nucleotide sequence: TGTGCCACCAGCAGAGGGCCGCCGGGCAGCCCGGACACCGGGGAGCTGTTTTTT. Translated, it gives CATSRGPPGSPDTGELFF. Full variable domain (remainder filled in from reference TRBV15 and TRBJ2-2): DAMVIQNPRYQVTQFGKPVTLSCSQTLNHNVMYWYQQKSSQAPKLLFHYYDKDFNNEADTPDNFQSRRPNTSFCFLDIRSPGLGDTAMYLCATSRGPPGSPDTGELFFGEGSRLTVL.